The clone carrying this TCR beta chain was detected only once. The study drew participants aged about 18 to 89 years from under 30 US areas. The length of the CDR3 is 13 residues. Germline V CDR1 and CDR2: SGHDN, FVKESK. The V end was cut by 4 bases, the J end by 6 bases, with 12 bases between. This sample was taken from a study of blood T cell repertoires in COVID-19. Study-level background: Whether acute or convalescent, the COVID-19 samples came from the United States, Italy and Spain.

Sequencing was performed with immunoSEQ multiplex PCR; in TCRdb, only in-frame clones are kept and a portion is missing. This table holds roughly 200,000 clones, more than 80% found once. Sample: PBMCs or T cells enriched from blood (not recorded which). The chain combines TRBV14 with TRBJ1-2, with D unclear. This receptor was obtained from a man aged 35 to 55 who had recovered from COVID-19. CDR3 coding DNA: TGTGCCAGCAGCCCGGCTGGCGGCCATGGCTACACCTTC. Amino acids: CASSPAGGHGYTF.